This T cell receptor beta chain came from a study of tumor and adjacent non-tumor tissue in lung cancer. No cell sorting was done before RNA was extracted from the tissue. The normal lung tissue was taken more than 3 cm from the tumor edge. Notes on this clonotype: An end of the junction differs from the germline gene, which may be a read error.

Germline V gives CDR1 SGHRS, CDR2 YFSETQ. This CDR3 is 16 amino acids long. A modified ARM-PCR protocol with three rounds of nested PCR amplified TCRbeta. MiXCR, run by TCRdb on the multiplex PCR reads, gives a single entry per CDR3 protein. The table records some 73,000 distinct CDR3 sequences, approximately 80% of them present only once. This TCR derives from a man in his sixties with non-small cell lung cancer. What was sequenced was distant non-tumor lung tissue. The chain couples TRBV5-1 to TRBJ2-1; 8 nucleotides line up with TRBD1. CDR3 protein: CANSNGQGHSYNEQFF. DNA for the CDR3: TGCGCCAACAGCAACGGACAGGGTCACTCCTACAATGAACAGTTCTTC.